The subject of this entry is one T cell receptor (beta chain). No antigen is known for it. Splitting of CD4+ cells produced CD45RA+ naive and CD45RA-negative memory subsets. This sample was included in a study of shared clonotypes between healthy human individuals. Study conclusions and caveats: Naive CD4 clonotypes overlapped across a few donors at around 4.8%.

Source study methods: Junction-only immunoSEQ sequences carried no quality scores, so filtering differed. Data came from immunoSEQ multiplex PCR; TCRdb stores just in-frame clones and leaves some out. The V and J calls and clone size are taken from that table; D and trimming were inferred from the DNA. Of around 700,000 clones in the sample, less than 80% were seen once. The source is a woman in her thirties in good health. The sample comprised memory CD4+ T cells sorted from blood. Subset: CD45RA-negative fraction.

Here the CDR3 reads CASSAGTGNYNEQFF. CDR3 sequence (DNA): TGTGCCAGCTCAGCCGGGACAGGGAACTACAATGAGCAGTTCTTC. The chain joins TRBV18 to TRBJ2-1, with 9 bases lining up with TRBD1. The CDR3 contains 15 residues. V lost 5 bases and J lost 3; bases outside the gene matches: 5. CDR1 is KGHSH and CDR2 is LQKENI in the germline V gene.